This T cell receptor beta chain emerged from a study of tissue T cells after allogeneic stem cell transplantation. Overall study findings and caveats: Tissue-detected TCR repertoire was only partly captured by blood and spleen T cells. Anatomically similar tissues had similar TCR repertoires within each patient. This small cohort was clinically heterogeneous, and sampling depth was a limitation.

The CDR3 is 14 residues long. Germline-derived CDR1 and CDR2 are KGHTA and FQNQQP. Time point reported: mouse harvest day 7 after allogeneic transplant. Tail vein injection delivered 10^7 T-cell-depleted bone marrow cells and 10^6 splenic CD5+ T cells. Mice had MHC-mismatched B6 into BALB/c GVHD, sampled day 7 or 14. Clones were sequenced by immunoSEQ multiplex PCR, and TCRdb holds only the in-frame ones, with some missing. This sample has 2,000 to 2,500 clones, with around 50% found just once. A remark on this clone: The antigen is unknown. Gene names refer to mouse genes. The read gets to within 1 residue of the CDR3 end, and the germline J gene fills in the rest.

Sequencing input: liver tissue. This chain links TRBV23 with TRBJ1-4; TRBD1, as called in the table, went unchecked against the DNA. This receptor was identified in a female BALB/c mouse given C57BL/6 T cells with graft-versus-host disease after an allogeneic hematopoietic cell transplant. CDR3 DNA (partial): TGCTCCAGCAGGGCGACAGGGGGCCACGAAAGATTATTT. This translates into CSSRATGGHERLF. The whole CDR3 sequence is CSSRATGGHERLFF. The entire variable domain, with the rest obtained from reference TRBV23 and TRBJ1-4, is as follows: DAAVTQKPRYLIKMKGQEAEMKCIPEKGHTAVFWYQQKQSKELKFLIYFQNQQPLDQIDMVKERFSAVCPSSSLCSLGIRTCEAEDSALYLCSSRATGGHERLFFGHGTKLSVL.